The present entry profiles one TCR beta chain with its context. What it binds is not known. This CDR3 spans 14 amino acids. V lost 8 bases, J lost 3 bases, and 0 bases stayed unmatched. The sample belongs to a study of glioma-infiltrating T cells. General observations from the study: Tissue and blood shared very few CDR3 sequences. Non-neoplastic patients had below-expected tissue-blood divergence, while all gliomas exceeded expectation.

The iRepertoire nested amplicon-rescue multiplex PCR amplified TCR alpha and beta CDR3s from RNA. One-step reverse transcription and amplification started from about 100-400 ng of tissue mRNA or PBMC total RNA. TCRdb re-called the multiplex PCR reads through MiXCR, storing one row per CDR3 protein. The sample has roughly 200,000 distinct CDR3 sequences; approximately 30% are singletons. This clonotype was obtained from a human donor with low-grade glioma or glioblastoma, undergoing nonglioma brain surgery, or in good health (not recorded which). Sequencing was performed on glioma tissue, nonneoplastic brain tissue, or PBMCs (not recorded which). The V call is TRBV12-3 or TRBV12-4, the J call TRBJ2-3; TRBD2 aligns across 15 bases. CDR3 sequence: CASGLAGGTDTQYF. The CDR3, as DNA: TGTGCCAGCGGACTAGCGGGAGGGACAGATACGCAGTATTTT.